The 14 T cell receptor beta chains listed next were all sequenced from one sample in a study of blood T cells in healthy people across ages. A J-beta primer mix and a sample-barcoded 5' primer were used in a second PCR of about 6 to 12 cycles. TCRdb independently ran MiXCR on the 5' RACE reads; one entry per CDR3 protein. The sample carries around 990,000 distinct CDR3 sequences, under 30% recorded once. This same sample was also taken into another study, of T cells of mothers and their children.

Material for sequencing was blood. Source of these receptors: a girl aged 2-10 years in good health.

V and J are TRBV27 and TRBJ2-1; TRBD1 matches at 9 bases. The CDR3 runs 16 residues. Germline V lookup: CDR1 MNHEY, CDR2 SMNVEV (reference sequence). With V trimmed by 2 bases and J by 6 bases, 8 bases remained unmatched. The CDR3 reads CASSLPGQGLGNEQFF. DNA for the CDR3: TGTGCCAGCAGTTTACCGGGACAGGGTCTTGGCAATGAGCAGTTCTTC.

The chain combines TRBV29-1 with TRBJ1-1; the D gene is possibly TRBD1 (6 bases). The V and J ends lost 6 bases and 4 bases respectively, with 12 bases between them. This CDR3 spans 12 amino acids. From germline, CDR1 is SQVTM and CDR2 ANQGSEA. The DNA of the CDR3 is TGCAGCGTAGCCAGGGGAGGCACTGAAGCTTTCTTT. It encodes CSVARGGTEAFF.

This chain uses TRBV12-3 or TRBV12-4 with TRBJ2-1; D might be TRBD2 (5 bases). The germline V and J ends were trimmed by 4 bases and 10 bases, with 20 bases remaining between them. There are 15 residues in the CDR3. Written as DNA, the CDR3 is TGTGCCAGCAGTTCACGACATAGCGAAAGAGACGAGCAGTTCTTC. It translates to CASSSRHSERDEQFF.

This clonotype was counted between two and nine times. This chain connects TRBV20-1 to TRBJ2-1; 8 bases line up with TRBD2. The assigned J gene may be wrong: the sequence end matches TRBJ2-7 better. Germline V gene sequence: CDR1 DFQATT, CDR2 SNEGSKA (reference sequence). This CDR3 region has 15 residues. The CDR3, as DNA: TGCAGTGCTCGAATACAAAAAGCGGGAGCGGACGAGCAGTACTTC. Its protein is CSARIQKAGADEQYF.

V is TRBV6-1 and J is TRBJ2-5; perhaps TRBD1 as D (6 bases). The CDR3 is 13 residues long. V lost 6 bases and J lost 5, with 13 bases in between. Germline V gene sequence: CDR1 MNHNS, CDR2 SASEGT. The CDR3 here is CASRTTGLETQYF. For the CDR3, the DNA is TGTGCCAGCAGGACCACAGGGTTGGAGACCCAGTACTTC.

This chain uses TRBV6-9 with TRBJ2-4; 8 nucleotides match TRBD2. CDR1 and CDR2 from the germline V gene are MNHGY and SVAAGI. J gave up 6 bases and V 7 bases, and 26 bases lay outside the gene matches. This CDR3 is 20 amino acids long. In DNA form, the CDR3 reads TGTGCCAGCATTATCGAAAAGGGACATGAGCGGGAGAATGATGCAAACATTCAGTACTTC. Translated, it gives CASIIEKGHERENDANIQYF.

The sample holds a few counts of this clonotype. The V call is TRBV4-2, the J call TRBJ1-4; D gene unclear. V dropped 0 bases and J dropped 1 base, with 9 bases sitting between them. Looked up from germline, CDR1 is LGHNA and CDR2 is YNFKEQ. The CDR3 spans 16 residues. This chain's CDR3 is CASSQDPRITNEKLFF. The CDR3 region has the DNA TGTGCCAGCAGCCAAGATCCGCGGATAACTAATGAAAAACTGTTTTTT.

This clonotype has a handful of counts. This sequence joins TRBV9 and TRBJ2-5; 12 positions agree with TRBD1. With the DNA end fitting TRBJ2-7 better, the J assignment may be wrong. Germline CDR1 is SGDLS and CDR2 is YYNGEE. The CDR3 has 15 amino acids. The DNA of the CDR3 is TGTGCCAGCAGCGTCGAGGGACAGGGGGCAGTCGAGCAGTACTTC. Amino acids: CASSVEGQGAVEQYF.

Of note for this clonotype: The CDR3 does not close with the conserved phenylalanine or tryptophan, likely indicating a read error. The chain couples TRBV7-9 to TRBJ2-1, with D perhaps TRBD2 (7 bases). Germline V gives CDR1 SEHNR, CDR2 FQNEAQ (reference sequence). CDR3 length: 18 residues. Trimming took 4 bases from V and 3 from J, leaving 22 bases between them. CDR3 in amino acids: CASSSRLPEGGVYNEQFL. CDR3 DNA sequence: TGTGCCAGCAGCTCGCGTTTGCCCGAGGGGGGGGTCTACAATGAGCAGTTCCTC.

This clonotype has just a few counts. The rearrangement links TRBV3-1 to TRBJ1-2; TRBD1 aligns across 9 bases. V was pared by 4 bases and J by 2 bases, with 5 bases of the junction left unmatched. This CDR3 has 15 amino acids. Germline CDR1 and CDR2: LGHDT and YNNKEL (reference sequence). The CDR3 region has the DNA TGTGCCAGCAGCCCCGACGGGACAGGGAACTATGGCTACACCTTC. As protein: CASSPDGTGNYGYTF.

The chain couples TRBV5-1 to TRBJ1-1; D not certain. Germline values: CDR1 SGHRS, CDR2 YFSETQ. This CDR3 contains 17 residues. V lost 1 base and J lost 0, with 16 bases in between. The CDR3 spells CASSLSQSRAVNTEAFF. The DNA of the CDR3 is TGCGCCAGCAGCTTGTCACAGTCAAGGGCGGTGAACACTGAAGCTTTCTTT.

This clonotype was found a few times. This rearrangement joins TRBV28 to TRBJ2-4; D is perhaps TRBD2 (5 bases). This CDR3 has 13 residues. Trimming removed 6 bases at V and 4 bases at J, with 10 bases between. The germline CDR1 and CDR2 sequences are MDHEN and SYDVKM. DNA of the CDR3: TGTGCCAGCAGGGCCGAGGGAAAAAACATTCAGTACTTC. The encoded protein is CASRAEGKNIQYF.

The CDR3 loop is CSASLLSGGLNNEQFF. The CDR3 nucleotides are TGCAGTGCTAGTCTACTCAGCGGGGGATTGAACAATGAGCAGTTCTTC. J is TRBJ2-1 and V is TRBV20-1; TRBD2 matches at 8 bases. V lost 3 bases to trimming and J lost 5 bases; unmatched junction nucleotides: 12. Germline values: CDR1 DFQATT, CDR2 SNEGSKA (reference sequence). The CDR3 totals 16 residues.

The chain carries TRBV20-1 and TRBJ2-1; 8 bases match TRBD2. J was trimmed by 8 bases and V by 5 bases; bases with no gene match: 17. The germline V gene encodes CDR1 DFQATT and CDR2 SNEGSKA (reference sequence). The CDR3 is 16 amino acids. The DNA of the CDR3 is TGCAGTGCTGGAAGCCCACCGGGACTAGGGTCCCATGAGCAGTTCTTC. This encodes CSAGSPPGLGSHEQFF.